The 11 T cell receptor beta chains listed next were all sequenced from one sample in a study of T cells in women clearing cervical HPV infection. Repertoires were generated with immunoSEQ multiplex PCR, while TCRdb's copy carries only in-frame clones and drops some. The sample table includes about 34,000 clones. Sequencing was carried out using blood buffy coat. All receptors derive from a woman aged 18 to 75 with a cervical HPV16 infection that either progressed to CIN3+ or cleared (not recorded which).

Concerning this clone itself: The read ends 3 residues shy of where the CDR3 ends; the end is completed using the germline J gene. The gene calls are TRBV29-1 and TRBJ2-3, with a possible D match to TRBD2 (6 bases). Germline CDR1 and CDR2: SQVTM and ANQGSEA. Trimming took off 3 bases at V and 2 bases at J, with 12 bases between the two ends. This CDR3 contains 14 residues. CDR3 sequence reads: CSVDRDWHTDTQYF. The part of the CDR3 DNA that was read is TGCAGCGTTGACCGGGACTGGCACACAGATACG.

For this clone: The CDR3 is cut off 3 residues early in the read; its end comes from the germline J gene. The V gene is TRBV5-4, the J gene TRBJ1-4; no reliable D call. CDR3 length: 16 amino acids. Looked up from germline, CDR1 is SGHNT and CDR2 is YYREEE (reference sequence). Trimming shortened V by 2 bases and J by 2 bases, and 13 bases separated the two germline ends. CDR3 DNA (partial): TGTGCCAGCAGCTTAGATGAGCCGGGTACTAATGAAAAA. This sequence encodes CASSLDEPGTNEK. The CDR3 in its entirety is CASSLDEPGTNEKLFF.

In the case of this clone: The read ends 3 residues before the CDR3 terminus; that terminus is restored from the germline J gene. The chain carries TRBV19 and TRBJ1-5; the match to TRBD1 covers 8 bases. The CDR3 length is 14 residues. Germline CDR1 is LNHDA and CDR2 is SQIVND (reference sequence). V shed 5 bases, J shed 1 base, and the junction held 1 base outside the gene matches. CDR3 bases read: TGTGCCAGTAGTGGACAGGGAAGCAATCAGCCC. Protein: CASSGQGSNQP. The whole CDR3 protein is CASSGQGSNQPQHF. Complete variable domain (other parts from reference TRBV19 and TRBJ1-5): DGGITQSPKYLFRKEGQNVTLSCEQNLNHDAMYWYRQDPGQGLRLIYYSQIVNDFQKGDIAEGYSVSREKKESFPLTVTSAQKNPTAFYLCASSGQGSNQPQHFGDGTRLSIL.

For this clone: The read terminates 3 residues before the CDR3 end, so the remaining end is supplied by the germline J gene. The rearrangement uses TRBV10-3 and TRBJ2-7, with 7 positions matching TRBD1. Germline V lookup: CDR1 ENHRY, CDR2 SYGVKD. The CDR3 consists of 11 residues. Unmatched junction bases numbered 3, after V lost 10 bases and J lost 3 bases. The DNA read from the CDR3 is TGTGCCACCCGGACAGGCTACGAG. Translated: CATRTGYE. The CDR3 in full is CATRTGYEQYF.

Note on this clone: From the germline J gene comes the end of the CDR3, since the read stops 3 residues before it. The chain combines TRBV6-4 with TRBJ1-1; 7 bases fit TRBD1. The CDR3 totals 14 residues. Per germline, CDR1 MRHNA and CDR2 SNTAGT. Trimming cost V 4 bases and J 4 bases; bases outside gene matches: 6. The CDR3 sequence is CASSATGAGTEAFF. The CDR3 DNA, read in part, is TGTGCCAGCAGTGCCACAGGGGCCGGCACTGAA.

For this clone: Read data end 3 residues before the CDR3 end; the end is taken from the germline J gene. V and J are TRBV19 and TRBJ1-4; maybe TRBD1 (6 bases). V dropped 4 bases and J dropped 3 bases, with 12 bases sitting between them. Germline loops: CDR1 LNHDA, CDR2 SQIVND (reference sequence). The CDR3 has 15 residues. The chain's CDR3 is CASSTAYRANEKLFF. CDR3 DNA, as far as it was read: TGTGCCAGTAGTACGGCCTACAGGGCTAATGAAAAA.

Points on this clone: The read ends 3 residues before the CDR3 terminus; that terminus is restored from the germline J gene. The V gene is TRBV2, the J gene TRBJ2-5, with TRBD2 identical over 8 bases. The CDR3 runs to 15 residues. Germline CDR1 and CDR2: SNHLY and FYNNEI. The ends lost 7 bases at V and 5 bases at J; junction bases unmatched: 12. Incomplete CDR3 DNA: TGTGCCAGCACTATCAGTGCGGGAGGTTGGGAGACC. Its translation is CASTISAGGWET. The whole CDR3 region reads CASTISAGGWETQYF.

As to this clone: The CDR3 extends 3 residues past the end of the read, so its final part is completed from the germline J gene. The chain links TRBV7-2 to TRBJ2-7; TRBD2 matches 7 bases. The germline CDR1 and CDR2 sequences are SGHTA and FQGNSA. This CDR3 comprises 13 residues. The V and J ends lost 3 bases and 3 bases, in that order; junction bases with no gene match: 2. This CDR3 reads CASSLGGGYEQYF. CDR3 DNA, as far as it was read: TGTGCCAGCAGCTTGGGGGGGGGCTACGAG.

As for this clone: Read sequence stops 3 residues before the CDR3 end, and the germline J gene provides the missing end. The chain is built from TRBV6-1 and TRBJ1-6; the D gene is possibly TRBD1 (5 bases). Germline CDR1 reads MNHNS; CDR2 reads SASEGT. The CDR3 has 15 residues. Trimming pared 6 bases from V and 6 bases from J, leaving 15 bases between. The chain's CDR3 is CASSELGLFNSPLHF. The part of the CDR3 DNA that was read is TGTGCCAGCAGCGAACTGGGACTGTTTAATTCACCC.

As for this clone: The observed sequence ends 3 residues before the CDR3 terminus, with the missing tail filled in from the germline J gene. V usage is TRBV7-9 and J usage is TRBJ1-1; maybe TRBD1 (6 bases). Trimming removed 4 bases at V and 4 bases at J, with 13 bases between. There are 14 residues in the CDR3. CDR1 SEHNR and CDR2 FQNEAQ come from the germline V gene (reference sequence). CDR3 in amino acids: CASSSSGVGTEAFF. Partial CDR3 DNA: TGTGCCAGCAGCTCCTCAGGGGTTGGCACTGAA.

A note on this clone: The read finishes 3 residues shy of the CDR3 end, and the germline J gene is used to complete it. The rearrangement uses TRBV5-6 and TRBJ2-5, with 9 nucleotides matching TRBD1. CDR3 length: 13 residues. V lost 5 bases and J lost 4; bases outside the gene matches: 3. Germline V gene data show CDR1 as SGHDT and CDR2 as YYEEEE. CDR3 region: CASRTGGRETQYF. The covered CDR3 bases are TGTGCCAGCAGGACAGGGGGACGAGAGACC.